Sequencing of this TCR beta chain was carried out in a study of blood T cell repertoires in COVID-19. Study at large: The origin of the acute and convalescent COVID-19 samples was the United States, Italy and Spain. In each case, the material was cDNA or gDNA derived from T cells, B-cell-depleted T cells, or PBMCs.

In the original workflow: Amplification with reference gene primers provided the estimates of nucleated cell counts. Sequencing used immunoSEQ multiplex PCR; TCRdb keeps in-frame clones, though not all of them. That table supplies the V and J calls and clone size; D and trimming were determined from the DNA. In the table there are about 260,000 clones, around 90% of which are singletons. Enrollment of patients from Seattle took place during active infection, with longitudinal follow-up. V gave up 5 bases and J gave up 9 bases; unmatched junction bases: 9. The CDR3 length is 14 residues. Germline CDR1 and CDR2: LNHNV and YYDKDF (reference sequence).

Specimen: peripheral blood. This clonotype was sampled from a person between 18 and 30 years old with COVID-19, enrolled during active disease. The chain has TRBV15 and TRBJ1-1, with TRBD1 matching 10 bases. CDR3 nucleotides: TGTGCCACCAGCTATAAACGGGACAGGGGACAAGCTTTCTTT. Amino acid sequence: CATSYKRDRGQAFF.